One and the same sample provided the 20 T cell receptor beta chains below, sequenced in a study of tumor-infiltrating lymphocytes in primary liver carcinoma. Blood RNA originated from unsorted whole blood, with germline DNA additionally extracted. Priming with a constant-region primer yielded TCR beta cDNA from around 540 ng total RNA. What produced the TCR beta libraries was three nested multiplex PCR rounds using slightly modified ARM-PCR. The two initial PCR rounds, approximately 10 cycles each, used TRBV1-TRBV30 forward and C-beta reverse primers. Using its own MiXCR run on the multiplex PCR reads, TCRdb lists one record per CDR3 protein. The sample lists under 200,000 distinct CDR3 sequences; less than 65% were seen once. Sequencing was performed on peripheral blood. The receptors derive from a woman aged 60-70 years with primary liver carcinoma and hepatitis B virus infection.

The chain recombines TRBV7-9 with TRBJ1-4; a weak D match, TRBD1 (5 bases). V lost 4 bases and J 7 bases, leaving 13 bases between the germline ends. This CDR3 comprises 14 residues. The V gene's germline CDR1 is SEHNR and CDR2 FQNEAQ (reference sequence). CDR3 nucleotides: TGTGCCAGCAGCTCCCGGGACCTGGGTGAAAAACTGTTTTTT. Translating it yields CASSSRDLGEKLFF. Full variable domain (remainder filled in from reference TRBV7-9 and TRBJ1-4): DTGVSQNPRHKITKRGQNVTFRCDPISEHNRLYWYRQTLGQGPEFLTYFQNEAQLEKSRLLSDRFSAERPKGSFSTLEIQRTEQGDSAMYLCASSSRDLGEKLFFGSGTQLSVL.

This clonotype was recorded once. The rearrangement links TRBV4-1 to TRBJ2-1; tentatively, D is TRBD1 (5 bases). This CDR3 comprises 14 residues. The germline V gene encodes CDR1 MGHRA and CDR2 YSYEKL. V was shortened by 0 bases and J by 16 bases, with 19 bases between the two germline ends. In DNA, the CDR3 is TGCGCCAGCAGCCAAGATCCTCAATTTCCTGGGGCCTTCTTC. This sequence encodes CASSQDPQFPGAFF.

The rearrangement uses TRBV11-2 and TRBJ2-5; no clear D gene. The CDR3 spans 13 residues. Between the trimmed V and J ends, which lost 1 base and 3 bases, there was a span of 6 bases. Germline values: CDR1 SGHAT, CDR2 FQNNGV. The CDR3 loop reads CASSLGSEETQYF. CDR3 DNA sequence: TGTGCCAGCAGCTTAGGCTCAGAAGAGACCCAGTACTTC.

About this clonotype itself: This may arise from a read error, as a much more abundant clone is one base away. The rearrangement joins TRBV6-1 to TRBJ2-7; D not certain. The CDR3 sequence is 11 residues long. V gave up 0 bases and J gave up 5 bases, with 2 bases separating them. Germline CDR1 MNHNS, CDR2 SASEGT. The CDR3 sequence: CASSEANEQYF. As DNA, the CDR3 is TGTGCCAGCAGTGAAGCCAACGAGCAGTACTTC.

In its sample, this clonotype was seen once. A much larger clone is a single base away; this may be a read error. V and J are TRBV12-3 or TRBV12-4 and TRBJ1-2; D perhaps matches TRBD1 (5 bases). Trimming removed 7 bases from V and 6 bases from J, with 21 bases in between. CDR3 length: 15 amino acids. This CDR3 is CASTIWGDGGDGYTF. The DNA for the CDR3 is TGTGCCAGCACTATCTGGGGAGACGGGGGGGATGGCTACACCTTC.

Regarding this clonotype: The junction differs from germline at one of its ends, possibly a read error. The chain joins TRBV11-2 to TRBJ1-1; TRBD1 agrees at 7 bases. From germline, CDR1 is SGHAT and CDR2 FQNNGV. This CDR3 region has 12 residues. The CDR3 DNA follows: TGTGCCAGCAGCTTATTGGGACAGAGCCCTTCCTTT. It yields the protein CASSLLGQSPSF. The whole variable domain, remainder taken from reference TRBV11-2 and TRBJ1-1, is EAGVAQSPRYKIIEKRQSVAFWCNPISGHATLYWYQQILGQGPKLLIQFQNNGVVDDSQLPKDRFSAERLKGVDSTLKIQPAKLEDSAVYLCASSLLGQSPSFGQGTRLTVV.

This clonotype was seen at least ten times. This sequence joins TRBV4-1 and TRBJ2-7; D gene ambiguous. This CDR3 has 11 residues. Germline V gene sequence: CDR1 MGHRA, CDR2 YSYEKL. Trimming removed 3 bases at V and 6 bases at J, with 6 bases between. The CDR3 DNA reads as TGCGCCAGCAGCCAGGGATCCGAGCAGTACTTC. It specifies CASSQGSEQYF.

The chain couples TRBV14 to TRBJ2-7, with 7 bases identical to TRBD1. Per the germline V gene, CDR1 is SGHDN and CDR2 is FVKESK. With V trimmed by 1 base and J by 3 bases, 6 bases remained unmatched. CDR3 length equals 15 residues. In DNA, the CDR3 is TGTGCCAGCAGCCAAGGATCGGACAGGCTCTACGAGCAGTACTTC. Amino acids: CASSQGSDRLYEQYF.

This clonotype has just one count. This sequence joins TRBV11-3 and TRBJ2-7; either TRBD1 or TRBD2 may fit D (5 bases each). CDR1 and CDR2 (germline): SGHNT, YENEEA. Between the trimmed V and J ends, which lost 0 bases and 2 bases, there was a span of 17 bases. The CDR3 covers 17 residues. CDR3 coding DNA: TGTGCCAGCAGCTTAGACGGAGGAGGTAAGGGGCCCTACGAGCAGTACTTC. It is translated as CASSLDGGGKGPYEQYF.

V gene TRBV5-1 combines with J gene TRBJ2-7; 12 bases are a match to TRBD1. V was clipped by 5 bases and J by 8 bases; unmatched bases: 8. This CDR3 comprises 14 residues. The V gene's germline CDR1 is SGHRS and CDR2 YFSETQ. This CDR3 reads CASRGQGAPLKQYF. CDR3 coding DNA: TGCGCCAGCAGGGGACAGGGGGCCCCTCTTAAGCAGTACTTC.

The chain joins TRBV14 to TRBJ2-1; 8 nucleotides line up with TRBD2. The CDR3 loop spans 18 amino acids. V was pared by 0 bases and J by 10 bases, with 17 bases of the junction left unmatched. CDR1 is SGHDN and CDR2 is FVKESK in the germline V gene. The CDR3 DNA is TGTGCCAGCAGCCAAGATCCACGGGCTAGCGGGTGGGATAAAGAGCAGTTCTTC. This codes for CASSQDPRASGWDKEQFF.

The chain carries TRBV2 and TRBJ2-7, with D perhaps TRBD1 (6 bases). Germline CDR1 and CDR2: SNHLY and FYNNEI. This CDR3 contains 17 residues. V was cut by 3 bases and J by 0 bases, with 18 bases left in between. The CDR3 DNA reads TGTGCCAGCAGTGAGATCCCGGACAGCCTCCACTCCTACGAGCAGTACTTC. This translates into CASSEIPDSLHSYEQYF.

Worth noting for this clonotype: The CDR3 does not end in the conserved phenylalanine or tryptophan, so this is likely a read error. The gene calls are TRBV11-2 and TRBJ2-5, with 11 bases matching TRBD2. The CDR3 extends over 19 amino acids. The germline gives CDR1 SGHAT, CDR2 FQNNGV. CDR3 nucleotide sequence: TGTACCAGCAGCTTACGCCCCCCCGGGACTAGCGGAAAGCAAGAGACCCAGTACTAC. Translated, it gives CTSSLRPPGTSGKQETQYY.

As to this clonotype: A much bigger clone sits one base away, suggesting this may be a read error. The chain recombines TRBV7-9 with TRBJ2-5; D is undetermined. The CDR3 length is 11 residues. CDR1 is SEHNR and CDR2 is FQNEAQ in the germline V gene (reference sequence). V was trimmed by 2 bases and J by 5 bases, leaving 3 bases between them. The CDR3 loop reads CASSLNETQYF. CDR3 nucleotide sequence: TGTGCCAGCAGCTTAAATGAGACCCAGTACTTC.

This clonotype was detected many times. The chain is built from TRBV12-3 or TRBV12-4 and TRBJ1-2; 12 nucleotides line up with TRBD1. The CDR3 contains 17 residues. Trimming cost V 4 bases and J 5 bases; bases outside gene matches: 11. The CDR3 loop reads CASSSRDRGPSGYGYTF. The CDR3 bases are TGTGCCAGCAGTTCTCGGGACAGGGGGCCAAGTGGTTATGGCTACACCTTC.

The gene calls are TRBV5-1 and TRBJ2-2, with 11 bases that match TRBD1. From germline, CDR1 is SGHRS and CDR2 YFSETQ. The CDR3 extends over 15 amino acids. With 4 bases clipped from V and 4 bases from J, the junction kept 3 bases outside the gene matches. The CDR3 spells CASSAGTGGTGELFF. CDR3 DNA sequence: TGCGCCAGCAGCGCCGGGACAGGGGGCACCGGGGAGCTGTTTTTT.

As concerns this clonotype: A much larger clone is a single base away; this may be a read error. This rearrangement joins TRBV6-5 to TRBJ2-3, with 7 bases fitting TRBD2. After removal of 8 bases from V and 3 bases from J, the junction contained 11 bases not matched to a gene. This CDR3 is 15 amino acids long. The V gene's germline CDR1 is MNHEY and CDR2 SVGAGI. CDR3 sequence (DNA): TGTGCCAGCGGAGGACTAGGGGCCGTTACAGATACGCAGTATTTT. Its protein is CASGGLGAVTDTQYF.

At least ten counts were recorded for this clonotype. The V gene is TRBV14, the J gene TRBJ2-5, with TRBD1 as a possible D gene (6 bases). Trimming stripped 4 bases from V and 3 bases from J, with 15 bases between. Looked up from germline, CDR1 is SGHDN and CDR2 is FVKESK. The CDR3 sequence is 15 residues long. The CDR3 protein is CASSLGPYREETQYF. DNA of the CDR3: TGTGCCAGCAGCCTAGGACCCTACAGGGAAGAGACCCAGTACTTC.

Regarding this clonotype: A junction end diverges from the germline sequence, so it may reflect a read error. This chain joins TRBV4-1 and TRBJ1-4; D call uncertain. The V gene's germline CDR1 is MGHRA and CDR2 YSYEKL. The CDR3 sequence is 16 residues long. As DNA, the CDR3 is TGTGCCAGCAGCCATGGGTTGCTTACAACTAATGAAAAACTGTTTTTT. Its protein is CASSHGLLTTNEKLFF.

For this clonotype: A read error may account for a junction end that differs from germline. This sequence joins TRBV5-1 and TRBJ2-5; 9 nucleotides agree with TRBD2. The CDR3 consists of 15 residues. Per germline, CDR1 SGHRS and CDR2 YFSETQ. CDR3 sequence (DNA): TGCGCCAGCAGCTTGGCACCTAGCGGGAAGAGGGCCCATTACTTC. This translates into CASSLAPSGKRAHYF.